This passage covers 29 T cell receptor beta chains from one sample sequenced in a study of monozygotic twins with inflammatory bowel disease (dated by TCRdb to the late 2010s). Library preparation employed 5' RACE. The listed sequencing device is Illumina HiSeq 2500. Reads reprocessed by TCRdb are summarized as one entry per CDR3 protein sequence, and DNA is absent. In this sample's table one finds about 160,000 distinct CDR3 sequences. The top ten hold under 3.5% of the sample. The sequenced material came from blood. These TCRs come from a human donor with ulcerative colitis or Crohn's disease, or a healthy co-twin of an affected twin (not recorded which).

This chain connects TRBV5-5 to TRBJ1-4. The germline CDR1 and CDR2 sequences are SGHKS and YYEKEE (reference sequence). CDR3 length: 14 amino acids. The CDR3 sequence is CASSFATFNEKLFF.

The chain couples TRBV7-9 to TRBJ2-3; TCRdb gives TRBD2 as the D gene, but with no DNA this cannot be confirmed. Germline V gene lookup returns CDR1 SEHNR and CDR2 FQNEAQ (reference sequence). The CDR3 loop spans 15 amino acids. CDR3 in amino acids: CASSKTSGELDTQYF. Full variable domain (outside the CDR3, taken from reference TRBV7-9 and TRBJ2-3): DTGVSQNPRHKITKRGQNVTFRCDPISEHNRLYWYRQTLGQGPEFLTYFQNEAQLEKSRLLSDRFSAERPKGSFSTLEIQRTEQGDSAMYLCASSKTSGELDTQYFGPGTRLTVL.

The CDR3 is CASSPLGGNAYEQYF. V and J are TRBV27 and TRBJ2-7; TCRdb lists TRBD2, though no DNA is available to test this call. The CDR3 spans 15 residues. Per the germline V gene, CDR1 is MNHEY and CDR2 is SMNVEV (reference sequence).

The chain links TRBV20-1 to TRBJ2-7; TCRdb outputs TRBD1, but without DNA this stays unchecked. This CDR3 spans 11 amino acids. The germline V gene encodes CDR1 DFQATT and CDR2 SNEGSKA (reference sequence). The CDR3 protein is CSAEKGDRGYF.

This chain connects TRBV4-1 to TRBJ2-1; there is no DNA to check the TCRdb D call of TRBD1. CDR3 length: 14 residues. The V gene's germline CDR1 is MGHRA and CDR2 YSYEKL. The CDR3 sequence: CASSQRLAAHEQFF.

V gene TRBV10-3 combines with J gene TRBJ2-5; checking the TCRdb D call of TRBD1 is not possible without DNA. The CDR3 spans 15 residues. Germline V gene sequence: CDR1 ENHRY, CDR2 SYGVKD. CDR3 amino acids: CAISGRGTEEETQYF.

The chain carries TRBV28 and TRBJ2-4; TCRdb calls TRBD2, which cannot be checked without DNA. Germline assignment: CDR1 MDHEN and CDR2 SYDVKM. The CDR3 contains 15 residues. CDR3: CASSSSGARRYMQYF.

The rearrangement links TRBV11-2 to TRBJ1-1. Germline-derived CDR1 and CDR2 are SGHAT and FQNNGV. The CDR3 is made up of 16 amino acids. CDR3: CASKLNSQGGATEAFF.

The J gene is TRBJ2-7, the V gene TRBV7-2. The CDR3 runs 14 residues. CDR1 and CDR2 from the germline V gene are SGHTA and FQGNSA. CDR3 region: CASSLSRNTYEQYF.

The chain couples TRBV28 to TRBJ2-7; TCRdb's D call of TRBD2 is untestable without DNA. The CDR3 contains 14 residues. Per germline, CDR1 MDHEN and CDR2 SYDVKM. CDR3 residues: CAWAGTATPSEQYF.

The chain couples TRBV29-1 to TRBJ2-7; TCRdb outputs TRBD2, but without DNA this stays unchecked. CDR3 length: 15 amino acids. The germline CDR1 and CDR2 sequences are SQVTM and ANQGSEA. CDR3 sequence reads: CSVEEDGRAPHEQYF.

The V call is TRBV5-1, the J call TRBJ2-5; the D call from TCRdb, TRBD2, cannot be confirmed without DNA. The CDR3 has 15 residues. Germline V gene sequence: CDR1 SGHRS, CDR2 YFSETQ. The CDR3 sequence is CASGRTSGSQETQYF.

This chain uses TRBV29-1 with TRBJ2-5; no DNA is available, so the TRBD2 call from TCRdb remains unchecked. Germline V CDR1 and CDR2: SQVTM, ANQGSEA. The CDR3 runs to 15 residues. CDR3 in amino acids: CSVEWRVTLQETQYF.

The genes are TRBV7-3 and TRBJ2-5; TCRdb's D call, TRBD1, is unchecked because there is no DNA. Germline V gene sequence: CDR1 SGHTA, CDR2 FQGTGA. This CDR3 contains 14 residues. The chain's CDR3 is CASSPTLQGETQYF.

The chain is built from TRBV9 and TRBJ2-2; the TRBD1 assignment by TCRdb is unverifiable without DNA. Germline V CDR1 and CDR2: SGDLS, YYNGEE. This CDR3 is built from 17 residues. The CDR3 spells CASSGTGRMEDTGELFF.

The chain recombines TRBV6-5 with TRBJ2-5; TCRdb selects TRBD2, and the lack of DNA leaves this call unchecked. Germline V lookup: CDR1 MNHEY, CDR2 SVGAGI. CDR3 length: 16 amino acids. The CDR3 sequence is CASSYRLAGVEETQYF.

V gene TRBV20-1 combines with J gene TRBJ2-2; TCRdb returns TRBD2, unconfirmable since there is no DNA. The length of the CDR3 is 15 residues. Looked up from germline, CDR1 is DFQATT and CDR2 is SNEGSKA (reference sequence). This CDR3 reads CSASIRGFPTGELFF.

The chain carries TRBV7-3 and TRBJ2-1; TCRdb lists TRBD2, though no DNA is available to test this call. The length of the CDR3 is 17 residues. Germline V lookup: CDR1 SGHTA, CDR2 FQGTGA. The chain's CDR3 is CASSLGRARGNHNEQFF. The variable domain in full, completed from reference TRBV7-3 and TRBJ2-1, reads GAGVSQTPSNKVTEKGKYVELRCDPISGHTALYWYRQSLGQGPEFLIYFQGTGAADDSGLPNDRFFAVRPEGSVSTLKIQRTERGDSAVYLCASSLGRARGNHNEQFFGPGTRLTVL.

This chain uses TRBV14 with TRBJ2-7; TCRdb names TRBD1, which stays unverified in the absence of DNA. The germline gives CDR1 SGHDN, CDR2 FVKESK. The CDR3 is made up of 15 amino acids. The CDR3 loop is CASSQREQGRYEQYF.

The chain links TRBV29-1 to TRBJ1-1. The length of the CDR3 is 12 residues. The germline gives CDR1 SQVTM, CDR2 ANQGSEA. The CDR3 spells CSVDGGIDEAFF.

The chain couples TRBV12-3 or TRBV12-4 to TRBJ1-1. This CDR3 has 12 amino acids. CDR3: CASSLVGTEAFF.

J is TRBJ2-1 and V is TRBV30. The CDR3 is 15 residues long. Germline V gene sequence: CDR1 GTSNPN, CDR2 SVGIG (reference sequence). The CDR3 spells CAWRSQASAYNEQFF.

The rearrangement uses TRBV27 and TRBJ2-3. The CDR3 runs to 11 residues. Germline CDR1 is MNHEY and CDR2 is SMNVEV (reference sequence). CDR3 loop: CASPSTDTQYF.

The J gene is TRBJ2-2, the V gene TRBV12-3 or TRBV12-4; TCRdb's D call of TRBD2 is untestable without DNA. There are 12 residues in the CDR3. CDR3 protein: CASQGGPGELFF.

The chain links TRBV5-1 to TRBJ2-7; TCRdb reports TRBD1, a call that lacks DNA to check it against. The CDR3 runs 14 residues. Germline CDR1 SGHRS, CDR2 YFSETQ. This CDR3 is CASSGTTATYEQYF.

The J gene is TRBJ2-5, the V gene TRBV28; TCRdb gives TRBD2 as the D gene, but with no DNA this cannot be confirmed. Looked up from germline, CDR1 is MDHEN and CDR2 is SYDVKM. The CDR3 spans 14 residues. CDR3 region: CASSFTSGQETQYF.

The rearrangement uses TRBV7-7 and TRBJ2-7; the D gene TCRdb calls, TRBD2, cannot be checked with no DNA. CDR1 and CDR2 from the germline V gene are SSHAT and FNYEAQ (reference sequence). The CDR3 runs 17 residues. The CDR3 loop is CASNTVLAGGLTYEQYF.

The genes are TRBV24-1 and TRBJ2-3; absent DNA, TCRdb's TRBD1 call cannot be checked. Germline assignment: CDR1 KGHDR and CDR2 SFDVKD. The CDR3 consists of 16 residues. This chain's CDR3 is CATSDTGQGAGDTQYF.

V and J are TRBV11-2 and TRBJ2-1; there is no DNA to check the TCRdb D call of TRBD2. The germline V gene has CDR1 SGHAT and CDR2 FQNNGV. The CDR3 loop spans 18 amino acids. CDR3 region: CASSFGTSGRAPYNEQFF.